Sequencing of this T cell receptor beta chain was carried out in a study of blood T cell repertoires in COVID-19. The wider study: From the United States, Italy and Spain came samples of acute and convalescent COVID-19. The cDNA or gDNA used as material had been derived from T cells, B-cell-depleted T cells, or PBMCs.

Data came from immunoSEQ multiplex PCR; TCRdb stores just in-frame clones and leaves some out. The table has 150,000 or so clones, around 83% seen once. Cohort placement rested on clinical history that participants reported themselves. Material: PBMCs or T cells enriched from blood (not recorded which). This receptor was identified in a woman in her fifties or sixties in a cohort exposed to, infected with or recovered from COVID-19 (not recorded which).

This chain's CDR3 is CASTVGRTGLSNQPQHF. In DNA form, the CDR3 reads TGTGCCAGTACTGTGGGCCGCACCGGACTGAGCAATCAGCCCCAGCATTTT. The chain employs TRBV19 and TRBJ1-5; unclear D gene. CDR1 is LNHDA and CDR2 is SQIVND in the germline V gene (reference sequence). V was clipped by 7 bases and J by 1 base, with 20 bases between them. The CDR3 runs 17 residues.